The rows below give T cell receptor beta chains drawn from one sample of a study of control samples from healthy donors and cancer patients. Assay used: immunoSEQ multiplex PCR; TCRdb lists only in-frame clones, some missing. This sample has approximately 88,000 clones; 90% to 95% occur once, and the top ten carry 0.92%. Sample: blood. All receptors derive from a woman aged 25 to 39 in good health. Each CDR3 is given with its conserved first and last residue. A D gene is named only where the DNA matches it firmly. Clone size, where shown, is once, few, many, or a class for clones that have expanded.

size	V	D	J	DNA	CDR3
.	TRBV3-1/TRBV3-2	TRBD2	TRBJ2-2	TGTGCCAGCAGCCAAACGGGACTAGCGGGAGTGTTGGGCTTCGGGGAGCTGTTTTTT	CASSQTGLAGVLGFGELFF
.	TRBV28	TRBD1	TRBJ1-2	TGTGCCAGCGGAAACAGGGGCGGCAAGTTGGGGGCCTATGACTACACCTTC	CASGNRGGKLGAYDYTF
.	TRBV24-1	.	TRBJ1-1	TGTGCCACCAGTGACTCTACTGCCTCGGATCGGGCTTTCTTT	CATSDSTASDRAFF
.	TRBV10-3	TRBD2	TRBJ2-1	TGTGCCATCAGTGAGAACCTAGCGGGAAACGAGCAGTTCTTC	CAISENLAGNEQFF
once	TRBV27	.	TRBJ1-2	TGTGCCAGCTGGCGATCGTCGGGACGCAACTATGGCTACACCTTC	CASWRSSGRNYGYTF
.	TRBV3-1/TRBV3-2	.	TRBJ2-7	TGTGCCACCGGACTAAGCTCCTACGAGCAGTACTTC	CATGLSSYEQYF
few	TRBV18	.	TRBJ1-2	TGTGCCAGCTCACAGACGCGTGGTGGCTACACCTTC	CASSQTRGGYTF
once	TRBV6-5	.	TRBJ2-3	TGTGCCAGCAGTTACTCTGAGGCAGATACGCAGTATTTT	CASSYSEADTQYF
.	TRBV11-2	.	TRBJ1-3	TGTGCCAGCAGCTCCACTGGCGGAAACACCATATATTTT	CASSSTGGNTIYF
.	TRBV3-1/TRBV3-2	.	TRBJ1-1	TGTGCCAGCAGCCGGATGTGGGGGCTGGGCACTGAAGCTTTCTTT	CASSRMWGLGTEAFF
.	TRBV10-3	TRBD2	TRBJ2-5	TGTGCCATCAGTGATAGCGGGAGAGAGACCCAGTACTTC	CAISDSGRETQYF
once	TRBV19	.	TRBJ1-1	TGTGCCAGCTGGGGCAGCAATATGAACACTGAAGCTTTCTTT	CASWGSNMNTEAFF
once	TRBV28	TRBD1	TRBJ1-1	TGTGCCAGCAGATGGACAGGGAGAATGGGCACTGAAGCTTTCTTT	CASRWTGRMGTEAFF
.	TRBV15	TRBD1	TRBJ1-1	TGTGCCACCAGCACCTCCCCGGCACAGGGGGCGAGGGTGAACACTGAAGCTTTCTTT	CATSTSPAQGARVNTEAFF
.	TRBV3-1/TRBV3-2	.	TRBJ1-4	TGTGCCAGCAGCCATATCGGTGGAGCAGGGCGGGCTGAAAAACTGTTTTTT	CASSHIGGAGRAEKLFF
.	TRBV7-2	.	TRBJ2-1	TGTGCCAGCAGCTTGACAACCCTGAACAATGAGCAGTTCTTC	CASSLTTLNNEQFF
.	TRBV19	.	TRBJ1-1	TGTGCCAGTAGTCTGGGCGGTGAAGCTTTCTTT	CASSLGGEAFF
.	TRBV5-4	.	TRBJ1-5	TGTGCCAGCAGCTTGTGGGGGGCGGCTCAGCCCCAGCATTTT	CASSLWGAAQPQHF
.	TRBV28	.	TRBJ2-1	TGTGCCAGCAGTTTATCGGGGATCGGGTCCTACAATGAGCAGTTCTTC	CASSLSGIGSYNEQFF
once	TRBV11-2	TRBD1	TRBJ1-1	TGTGCCAGCAGCTTGGGGACAGGGGCTGAAGCTTTCTTT	CASSLGTGAEAFF
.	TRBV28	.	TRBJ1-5	TGTGCCAGCAGTTTTTATCCCGATCAGCCCCAGCATTTT	CASSFYPDQPQHF
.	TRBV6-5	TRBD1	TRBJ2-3	TGTGCCAGCAAAGAGACAGGGAGCACAGATACGCAGTATTTT	CASKETGSTDTQYF
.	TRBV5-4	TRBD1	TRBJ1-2	TGTGCCAGCAGCCCCGGACAGGGCTATGGCTACACCTTC	CASSPGQGYGYTF
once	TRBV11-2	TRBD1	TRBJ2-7	TGTGCCAGCAGCCGACAGGGAATATTAGTCGACGAGCAGTACTTC	CASSRQGILVDEQYF
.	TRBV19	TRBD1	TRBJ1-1	TGTGCCAGTAGTATCCCCGCGACGAGGGGGCGATTCGACACTGAAGCTTTCTTT	CASSIPATRGRFDTEAFF
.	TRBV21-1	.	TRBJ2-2	TGTGCCAGCAAACCCGTCCCGCACACCGGGGAGCTGTTTTTT	CASKPVPHTGELFF
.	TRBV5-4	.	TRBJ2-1	TGTGCCAGCAGCTTGGAGGGCAGAGACTACAATGAGCAGTTCTTC	CASSLEGRDYNEQFF
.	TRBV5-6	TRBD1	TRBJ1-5	TGTGCCAGCAGCCAACGGACAGGGTTTAGCAATCAGCCCCAGCATTTT	CASSQRTGFSNQPQHF
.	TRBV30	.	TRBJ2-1	TGTGCCTGGAAGTACGGGTTCTACAATGAGCAGTTCTTC	CAWKYGFYNEQFF
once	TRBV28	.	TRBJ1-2	TGTGCCAGCATTAAAGGGGGTTGGAACTATGGCTACACCTTC	CASIKGGWNYGYTF